These 27 T cell receptor beta chains share one sample of origin, sequenced in a study of blood T cell repertoires in COVID-19. The method was immunoSEQ multiplex PCR; TCRdb's version includes in-frame clones alone and lacks a portion of them. The table shows approximately 450,000 clones, with roughly 90% occurring only once. The sample consisted of peripheral blood. The receptors come from a woman in her thirties with acute or convalescent COVID-19.

V gene TRBV7-3 combines with J gene TRBJ2-1; D gene unclear. This CDR3 contains 16 residues. CDR1 and CDR2 from the germline V gene are SGHTA and FQGTGA. Trimming removed 0 bases at V and 5 bases at J, with 14 bases between. The CDR3, as DNA: TGTGCCAGCAGCTTAACGGGCCACAGATTAAACAATGAGCAGTTCTTC. Translating gives CASSLTGHRLNNEQFF.

This clone is a singleton in its sample. V gene TRBV4-1 combines with J gene TRBJ2-5, with TRBD1 as a possible D gene (5 bases). CDR3 length: 15 residues. Germline V gene sequence: CDR1 MGHRA, CDR2 YSYEKL. V lost 0 bases and J 4 bases, leaving 12 bases between the germline ends. The DNA for the CDR3 is TGCGCCAGCAGCCAAGATAAGGGGTCGGGAGAGACCCAGTACTTC. Its protein is CASSQDKGSGETQYF.

This clone was counted between two and nine times. In nucleotides, the CDR3 is TGTGCCAGTAGTATCGAGGGACAGGGGCCCACTGAAGCTTTCTTT. This sequence encodes CASSIEGQGPTEAFF. The chain couples TRBV19 to TRBJ1-1; 10 bases are a match to TRBD1. The CDR3 spans 15 residues. Trimming at V came to 3 bases and at J to 4 bases, leaving 5 bases not matched to a gene. In germline, CDR1 is LNHDA, CDR2 SQIVND (reference sequence).

The V gene is TRBV5-1, the J gene TRBJ1-2; TRBD1 matches 7 bases. The V gene end was trimmed by 2 bases and the J gene end by 8 bases; junction bases not matched to a gene: 3. Per the germline V gene, CDR1 is SGHRS and CDR2 is YFSETQ. The CDR3 has 12 amino acids. The CDR3 DNA is TGCGCCAGCAGCTTTACAGGGGACGGCTACACCTTC. Amino acids: CASSFTGDGYTF.

The V and J genes are TRBV24-1 and TRBJ2-1, with D hard to call. The CDR3 sequence is 13 residues long. CDR1 is KGHDR and CDR2 is SFDVKD in the germline V gene. Trimming took off 9 bases at V and 8 bases at J, with 16 bases between the two ends. CDR3 residues: CATSEALHYEQFF. The CDR3 bases are TGTGCCACCTCTGAGGCCCTTCACTATGAGCAGTTCTTC.

The genes are TRBV28 and TRBJ1-2; TRBD1 matches 7 bases. The CDR3 contains 13 residues. Looked up from germline, CDR1 is MDHEN and CDR2 is SYDVKM. The junction had 10 bases not matched to a gene; V was cut back by 11 bases and J by 4 bases. In DNA, the CDR3 is TGTGCCGGGGGACGACAGGGAGCCTATGGCTACACCTTC. Its protein product is CAGGRQGAYGYTF.

The chain carries TRBV9 and TRBJ1-2; D is possibly TRBD1 (6 bases). The CDR3 runs 13 residues. CDR1 and CDR2 (germline): SGDLS, YYNGEE. V dropped 0 bases and J dropped 4 bases, with 7 bases sitting between them. The CDR3: CASSVAGAYGYTF. CDR3 nucleotide sequence: TGTGCCAGCAGCGTAGCAGGGGCCTATGGCTACACCTTC.

V usage is TRBV6-5 and J usage is TRBJ1-4; 9 nucleotides align to TRBD1. J was trimmed by 10 bases and V by 4 bases; bases with no gene match: 10. The length of the CDR3 is 15 residues. Germline V gene lookup returns CDR1 MNHEY and CDR2 SVGAGI. DNA for the CDR3: TGTGCCAGCAGTTCCCCGCGGACAGGGGAGGCAAAACTGTTTTTT. Translating gives CASSSPRTGEAKLFF.

The rearrangement links TRBV13 to TRBJ2-3, with D possibly TRBD1 on 6 matching bases. Germline V gene sequence: CDR1 PRHDT, CDR2 FYEKMQ (reference sequence). This CDR3 contains 13 residues. Trimming took 5 bases from V and 4 from J, leaving 10 bases between them. The CDR3 coding sequence is TGTGCCAGCAGCCGAGGACAGTCAGATACGCAGTATTTT. This sequence encodes CASSRGQSDTQYF.

V gene TRBV11-2 combines with J gene TRBJ2-7, with TRBD2 matching 12 bases. V was pared by 6 bases and J by 0 bases, with 3 bases of the junction left unmatched. CDR3 length: 15 residues. The germline CDR1 and CDR2 sequences are SGHAT and FQNNGV. The CDR3, as DNA: TGTGCCAGCAGACTAGCGGGGGGCAGCTCCTACGAGCAGTACTTC. The encoded protein is CASRLAGGSSYEQYF. Complete variable domain (other parts from reference TRBV11-2 and TRBJ2-7): EAGVAQSPRYKIIEKRQSVAFWCNPISGHATLYWYQQILGQGPKLLIQFQNNGVVDDSQLPKDRFSAERLKGVDSTLKIQPAKLEDSAVYLCASRLAGGSSYEQYFGPGTRLTVT.

The rearrangement uses TRBV28 and TRBJ2-4; the match to TRBD2 covers 10 bases. The CDR3 is made up of 19 amino acids. After removal of 5 bases from V and 0 bases from J, the junction contained 13 bases not matched to a gene. The germline CDR1 and CDR2 sequences are MDHEN and SYDVKM. CDR3 DNA sequence: TGTGCCAGCAGTCCTCCGAGCGGGGGGGGATTGGTAGCCAAAAACATTCAGTACTTC. Protein: CASSPPSGGGLVAKNIQYF.

This clone is a singleton in its sample. This chain links TRBV28 with TRBJ1-2, with 8 bases lining up with TRBD1. The junction had 16 bases not matched to a gene; V was cut back by 6 bases and J by 4 bases. CDR1 and CDR2 from the germline V gene are MDHEN and SYDVKM. The CDR3 consists of 17 residues. The CDR3 DNA is TGTGCCAGCAGCCGAATCACAAGGACAGGGAGAGGCTATGGCTACACCTTC. Translating gives CASSRITRTGRGYGYTF.

This chain connects TRBV5-6 to TRBJ1-1, with 8 bases that match TRBD1. Germline V gene lookup returns CDR1 SGHDT and CDR2 YYEEEE. The CDR3 is made up of 14 amino acids. V was clipped by 5 bases and J by 4 bases; unmatched bases: 7. This chain's CDR3 is CASSQGARGTEAFF. In DNA, the CDR3 is TGTGCCAGCAGTCAGGGGGCGCGGGGCACTGAAGCTTTCTTT.

The chain couples TRBV5-5 to TRBJ1-6; 11 bases fit TRBD1. V shed 0 bases, J shed 13 bases, and the junction held 6 bases outside the gene matches. CDR3 length: 15 residues. Germline CDR1 is SGHKS and CDR2 is YYEKEE (reference sequence). The chain's CDR3 is CASSLEGQGVRPLHF. The CDR3 nucleotides read TGTGCCAGCAGCTTGGAGGGACAGGGGGTTCGGCCCCTCCACTTT. Looking up the rest from reference TRBV5-5 and TRBJ1-6 gives the full variable domain: DAGVTQSPTHLIKTRGQQVTLRCSPISGHKSVSWYQQVLGQGPQFIFQYYEKEERGRGNFPDRFSARQFPNYSSELNVNALLLGDSALYLCASSLEGQGVRPLHFGNGTRLTVT.

A single count supports this clone. V usage is TRBV7-6 and J usage is TRBJ2-1; 8 positions match TRBD2. V was clipped by 2 bases and J by 6 bases; unmatched bases: 6. Germline V CDR1 and CDR2: SGHVS, FNYEAQ. The CDR3 runs 15 residues. CDR3 sequence (DNA): TGTGCCAGCAGCTTAACCGGGGGGGGGTTCAATGAGCAGTTCTTC. It encodes CASSLTGGGFNEQFF.

The chain uses TRBV29-1 and TRBJ2-7; 9 bases line up with TRBD2. The CDR3 sequence is 13 residues long. V lost 3 bases, J lost 5 bases, and 5 bases stayed unmatched. Germline lookup yields CDR1 SQVTM and CDR2 ANQGSEA. This CDR3 is CSVEGLAGHEQYF. The CDR3 nucleotides are TGCAGCGTTGAGGGGCTAGCGGGGCACGAGCAGTACTTC.

The chain joins TRBV3-1 (or the pseudogene TRBV3-2) to TRBJ2-5; D not certain. Trimming left V 1 base short and J 14 bases short, with 14 bases between. This CDR3 has 12 residues. The germline V gene has CDR1 LGHDT and CDR2 YNNKEL (reference sequence). CDR3 loop: CASSQGAQDSYF. CDR3 DNA sequence: TGTGCCAGCAGCCAAGGGGCCCAGGATTCCTACTTC.

The V call is TRBV28, the J call TRBJ2-6, with 9 bases lining up with TRBD1. Germline assignment: CDR1 MDHEN and CDR2 SYDVKM. The CDR3 consists of 15 residues. With V trimmed by 8 bases and J by 1 base, 3 bases remained unmatched. The CDR3 coding sequence is TGTGCCAGCCAGACAGGGGGATCTGGGGCCAACGTCCTGACTTTC. Residues: CASQTGGSGANVLTF.

The chain has TRBV18 and TRBJ1-4; 9 bases line up with TRBD1. The CDR3 is 17 residues long. Looked up from germline, CDR1 is KGHSH and CDR2 is LQKENI. Unmatched junction bases numbered 10, after V lost 1 base and J lost 7 bases. The CDR3 DNA reads TGTGCCAGCTCACCACTGAGAGGGACAGGGAACGGTGAAAAACTGTTTTTT. Its protein product is CASSPLRGTGNGEKLFF.

CDR3 DNA sequence: TGTGCCAGCAGCCAAGATCCTTTGGCTAGTTACAATGAGCAGTTCTTC. Translation gives CASSQDPLASYNEQFF. The chain couples TRBV3-1 (or the pseudogene TRBV3-2) to TRBJ2-1; D not certain. Germline V CDR1 and CDR2: LGHDT, YNNKEL (reference sequence). CDR3 size: 16 residues. The V gene lost 0 bases and the J gene lost 4 bases, with 13 bases spanning the gap.

This sequence joins TRBV19 and TRBJ2-3; D is undetermined. Between the trimmed V and J ends, which lost 9 bases and 0 bases, there was a span of 7 bases. Per the germline V gene, CDR1 is LNHDA and CDR2 is SQIVND (reference sequence). The CDR3 spans 12 residues. CDR3 region: CASRESTDTQYF. For the CDR3, the DNA is TGTGCCAGCCGCGAGAGCACAGATACGCAGTATTTT.

With respect to this clone: Other DNA sequences within the sample encode an identical CDR3. CDR3 sequence (DNA): TGTGCCAGCAGCCCCGGACTAGCGGGGGTGGAGACCCAGTACTTC. Its translation: CASSPGLAGVETQYF. The chain has TRBV3-1 (or the pseudogene TRBV3-2) and TRBJ2-5, with 13 nucleotides matching TRBD2. Per the germline V gene, CDR1 is LGHDT and CDR2 is YNNKEL (reference sequence). There are 15 residues in the CDR3. Trimming cost V 4 bases and J 5 bases; bases outside gene matches: 4.

The V gene is TRBV1, the J gene TRBJ2-1; the D call in the table, TRBD2, was not verified against the DNA. TRBV1 is recorded as a pseudogene. The CDR3 runs 11 residues. CDR3 sequence reads: CTSSHSNEQFF. CDR3 coding DNA: TGCACCAGCAGCCATAGCAATGAGCAGTTCTTC.

The chain combines TRBV27 with TRBJ2-7, with D possibly TRBD1 on 6 matching bases. The CDR3 has 16 amino acids. V shed 5 bases and J shed 1 base, with 18 bases lying between them. From germline, CDR1 is MNHEY and CDR2 SMNVEV (reference sequence). The CDR3 loop is CASSPIRGLGSYEQYF. CDR3 sequence (DNA): TGTGCCAGCAGTCCGATAAGGGGGTTAGGGTCCTACGAGCAGTACTTC.

The V and J genes are TRBV9 and TRBJ1-1, with unresolved D. The germline V gene encodes CDR1 SGDLS and CDR2 YYNGEE. V lost 3 bases to trimming and J lost 7 bases, with 13 bases between them. The CDR3 length is 13 residues. In nucleotides, the CDR3 is TGTGCCAGCAGCGAAACGGAGGCTCTTGAAGCTTTCTTT. It translates to CASSETEALEAFF.

The chain links TRBV5-6 to TRBJ2-5, with D perhaps matching TRBD1 (5 bases). The CDR3 spans 16 residues. CDR1 and CDR2 from the germline V gene are SGHDT and YYEEEE. V lost 4 bases and J 3 bases, leaving 19 bases between the germline ends. The CDR3 sequence is CASSPSKGQGKETQYF. CDR3 sequence (DNA): TGTGCCAGCAGCCCCAGTAAAGGTCAGGGAAAAGAGACCCAGTACTTC.

This sequence joins TRBV13 and TRBJ2-5; 8 bases align to TRBD1. The CDR3 has 16 residues. Germline values: CDR1 PRHDT, CDR2 FYEKMQ (reference sequence). V was pared by 2 bases and J by 5 bases, with 10 bases of the junction left unmatched. The CDR3 coding sequence is TGTGCCAGCAGCTTAACCGGGTGGACAGGGAGGGAGACCCAGTACTTC. Amino acid sequence: CASSLTGWTGRETQYF.